The clone carrying this T cell receptor (beta chain) was picked up a small number of times. Its cognate antigen is unknown. This specimen comes from a study of T cell repertoires in cytomegalovirus infection. Study background: Alongside well-studied HLA-B-restricted CMV epitopes, recently identified HLA-C-restricted CMV epitopes were also used. TCR beta signatures that were public indicated CMV infection and matching HLA type.

V was pared by 0 bases and J by 7 bases, with 16 bases between. The CDR3 extends over 16 amino acids. Germline V gives CDR1 DFQATT, CDR2 SNEGSKA (reference sequence). From the reads, TCRdb called clonotypes with MiXCR, one entry per CDR3 protein. The data hold around 71,000 distinct CDR3 sequences, with 35% to 50% observed a single time. The sequencing used CD8+ T cells from cultured PBMCs, collected from culture after CMV antigen stimulation. The J gene is TRBJ1-6, the V gene TRBV20-1; D is possibly TRBD1 (6 bases). The receptor was isolated from a human donor in good health (CMV status not recorded). Some clones in this sample may be carry-over from other donors' samples. CDR3 loop: CSAREEDTGLNSPLHF. In DNA form, the CDR3 reads TGCAGTGCTAGAGAGGAGGATACAGGGCTCAATTCACCCCTCCACTTT.